The 29 T cell receptor beta chains below come from one sample, sequenced in a study of blood T cell repertoires in COVID-19. Measured with immunoSEQ multiplex PCR; TCRdb has only the in-frame clones, and not every one. Of hundreds of thousands of clones in the sample, roughly 84% were seen once. Source material: peripheral blood. These receptors were taken from a woman aged 45-65 years with acute or convalescent COVID-19.

The rearrangement links TRBV15 to TRBJ1-4, with a weak D call TRBD1 (5 bases). There are 19 residues in the CDR3. Germline CDR1 LNHNV, CDR2 YYDKDF (reference sequence). Trimming took 5 bases from V and 2 from J, leaving 24 bases between them. As DNA, the CDR3 is TGTGCCACCAGCCCTCCGACGAAGGGGCGGTTCCGGACTAATGAAAAACTGTTTTTT. This sequence encodes CATSPPTKGRFRTNEKLFF.

This clone was detected only a few times. This chain connects TRBV27 to TRBJ2-3; D gene uncertain. Between the trimmed V and J ends, which lost 5 bases and 6 bases, there was a span of 15 bases. Germline V CDR1 and CDR2: MNHEY, SMNVEV (reference sequence). CDR3 length: 14 residues. CDR3 residues: CASSPRGPWDTQYF. CDR3 in DNA: TGTGCCAGCAGTCCCCGCGGTCCCTGGGATACGCAGTATTTT.

The chain uses TRBV29-1 and TRBJ1-1; D not certain. Between the trimmed V and J ends, which lost 1 base and 4 bases, there was a span of 4 bases. The CDR3 length is 11 residues. Per the germline V gene, CDR1 is SQVTM and CDR2 is ANQGSEA. The CDR3 DNA reads TGCAGCGTTGAAGTTAGCACTGAAGCTTTCTTT. Translation gives CSVEVSTEAFF.

This clone has only a few counts. The chain joins TRBV29-1 to TRBJ2-1; no reliable D call. The germline CDR1 and CDR2 sequences are SQVTM and ANQGSEA. V lost 7 bases and J 6 bases, leaving 10 bases between the germline ends. CDR3 length: 11 residues. This chain's CDR3 is CSGGSGNEQFF. In nucleotides, the CDR3 is TGCAGCGGGGGTTCGGGCAATGAGCAGTTCTTC.

The chain joins TRBV3-1 (or the pseudogene TRBV3-2) to TRBJ1-2; TRBD1 is a possible D gene (5 bases). The germline CDR1 and CDR2 sequences are LGHDT and YNNKEL (reference sequence). Trimming removed 4 bases at V and 0 bases at J, with 12 bases between. This CDR3 spans 15 amino acids. The CDR3 region has the DNA TGTGCCAGCAGCCTACGTGGGGCCTCTAACTATGGCTACACCTTC. It translates to CASSLRGASNYGYTF.

This chain's CDR3 is CASSQDSRAGASSAQYF. In nucleotides, the CDR3 is TGCGCCAGCAGCCAAGATTCCCGAGCGGGGGCGTCGTCGGCCCAGTACTTC. The chain combines TRBV4-1 with TRBJ2-5; 8 positions agree with TRBD2. There are 17 residues in the CDR3. Unmatched junction bases numbered 15, after V lost 0 bases and J lost 9 bases. Germline V gene sequence: CDR1 MGHRA, CDR2 YSYEKL.

V and J are TRBV19 and TRBJ2-7, with D perhaps matching TRBD2 (5 bases). Looked up from germline, CDR1 is LNHDA and CDR2 is SQIVND (reference sequence). The CDR3 runs to 14 residues. Trimming stripped 5 bases from V and 2 bases from J, with 13 bases between. Here the CDR3 DNA reads TGTGCCAGTAGTGCAGCTAGCAGCGCCTACGAGCAGTACTTC. Its protein is CASSAASSAYEQYF.

This clone was observed once. The rearrangement links TRBV4-1 to TRBJ2-7, with 7 bases matching TRBD2. V lost 1 base to trimming and J lost 3 bases; unmatched junction nucleotides: 6. Per the germline V gene, CDR1 is MGHRA and CDR2 is YSYEKL. The CDR3 has 15 residues. In DNA, the CDR3 is TGCGCCAGCAGCCAAGGGCTAGCGGAAGTCTACGAGCAGTACTTC. As protein: CASSQGLAEVYEQYF.

J is TRBJ1-2 and V is TRBV7-2, with D possibly being TRBD1 (5 bases). This CDR3 is built from 14 residues. Germline values: CDR1 SGHTA, CDR2 FQGNSA. Between the trimmed V and J ends, which lost 5 bases and 4 bases, there was a span of 14 bases. The CDR3 nucleotides are TGTGCCAGCAGCCGTGACGGACAACTCTATGGCTACACCTTC. Translation gives CASSRDGQLYGYTF.

The chain is built from TRBV7-2 and TRBJ1-2; 11 nucleotides match TRBD1. The V and J ends lost 1 base and 7 bases, in that order; junction bases with no gene match: 5. Germline CDR1 SGHTA, CDR2 FQGNSA. The CDR3 is made up of 15 amino acids. Written as DNA, the CDR3 is TGTGCCAGCAGCTTAGGGGGACAGGGGGAGGGTGGCTACACCTTC. Translated: CASSLGGQGEGGYTF.

This clone appeared a single time. V and J are TRBV30 and TRBJ2-1; 9 bases fit TRBD2. In germline, CDR1 is GTSNPN, CDR2 SVGIG (reference sequence). V trimming: 0 bases; J trimming: 7 bases; junction bases outside the gene matches: 13. The CDR3 runs to 17 residues. The CDR3, as DNA: TGTGCCTGGAGTGTATATACGGATAGCGGGAGCCGGAATGAGCAGTTCTTC. Residues: CAWSVYTDSGSRNEQFF.

The chain links TRBV7-3 to TRBJ1-3, with D possibly matching TRBD1 (5 bases). This CDR3 comprises 15 residues. Germline V lookup: CDR1 SGHTA, CDR2 FQGTGA. V lost 5 bases and J 0 bases, leaving 11 bases between the germline ends. CDR3 in DNA: TGTGCCAGCAGCAATGGGGCCAACTCTGGAAACACCATATATTTT. It specifies CASSNGANSGNTIYF.

The chain carries TRBV27 and TRBJ2-3; 11 positions match TRBD1. The CDR3 length is 16 residues. CDR1 is MNHEY, CDR2 SMNVEV, per germline (reference sequence). Losses at the gene ends were 3 bases for V and 5 bases for J; bases not matched to a gene: 7. This chain's CDR3 is CASSLGTGGLVDTQYF. The CDR3 DNA follows: TGTGCCAGCAGTTTGGGGACAGGGGGGTTGGTAGATACGCAGTATTTT.

The gene calls are TRBV7-9 and TRBJ1-3; D remains unclear. Germline V gene data show CDR1 as SEHNR and CDR2 as FQNEAQ (reference sequence). This CDR3 spans 17 amino acids. V shed 1 base and J shed 1 base, with 14 bases lying between them. This CDR3 reads CASSLVESAASGNTIYF. The CDR3 DNA sequence: TGTGCCAGCAGCTTAGTAGAGTCAGCGGCGTCTGGAAACACCATATATTTT.

This clone has just a few counts. This chain connects TRBV4-1 to TRBJ1-4, with D unresolved. V lost 2 bases, J lost 8 bases, and 9 bases lay in between. Per germline, CDR1 MGHRA and CDR2 YSYEKL. This CDR3 is 13 amino acids long. The CDR3: CASSQSRGEKLFF. For the CDR3, the DNA is TGCGCCAGCAGCCAATCAAGAGGGGAAAAACTGTTTTTT.

The DNA for the CDR3 is TGTGCCAGCAGACCGGGACAGGGGGCCGGCGGGGAGCTGTTTTTT. Protein sequence: CASRPGQGAGGELFF. The rearrangement uses TRBV7-2 and TRBJ2-2, with 12 nucleotides matching TRBD1. The germline gives CDR1 SGHTA, CDR2 FQGNSA. This CDR3 region has 15 residues. Trimming removed 6 bases from V and 7 bases from J; junction bases left unmatched: 6.

The chain couples TRBV30 to TRBJ1-4, with a tentative D call TRBD1 (5 bases). With 2 bases removed from V and 10 bases from J, the gap between germline ends came to 8 bases. The CDR3 is 11 residues long. Germline V gene sequence: CDR1 GTSNPN, CDR2 SVGIG (reference sequence). The CDR3 here is CAWSPGGKLFF. In DNA, the CDR3 is TGTGCCTGGAGTCCGGGGGGAAAACTGTTTTTT.

The chain recombines TRBV19 with TRBJ2-1; 11 bases map to TRBD2. Germline V gene sequence: CDR1 LNHDA, CDR2 SQIVND (reference sequence). This CDR3 has 19 residues. Losses at the gene ends were 5 bases for V and 8 bases for J; bases not matched to a gene: 20. The CDR3 reads CASSRSGQLAGVPWDEQFF. The CDR3 DNA reads TGTGCCAGTAGTCGATCGGGACAACTAGCGGGAGTCCCGTGGGATGAGCAGTTCTTC.

This sequence joins TRBV7-3 and TRBJ2-2; 10 nucleotides match TRBD1. The CDR3 spans 16 residues. Losses at the gene ends were 3 bases for V and 6 bases for J; bases not matched to a gene: 7. CDR1 is SGHTA, CDR2 FQGTGA, per germline. CDR3 in DNA: TGTGCCAGCAGCTTCACCGGGACAGGGGTCCCCGGGGAGCTGTTTTTT. It encodes CASSFTGTGVPGELFF. Combining the CDR3 with reference TRBV7-3 and TRBJ2-2 gives the whole variable domain GAGVSQTPSNKVTEKGKYVELRCDPISGHTALYWYRQSLGQGPEFLIYFQGTGAADDSGLPNDRFFAVRPEGSVSTLKIQRTERGDSAVYLCASSFTGTGVPGELFFGEGSRLTVL.

This chain connects TRBV7-2 to TRBJ2-7; 9 bases are shared with TRBD2. With V trimmed by 0 bases and J by 2 bases, 2 bases remained unmatched. Per the germline V gene, CDR1 is SGHTA and CDR2 is FQGNSA. There are 15 residues in the CDR3. This CDR3 reads CASSLAGGRAYEQYF. CDR3 DNA sequence: TGTGCCAGCAGCTTAGCCGGCGGGAGGGCCTACGAGCAGTACTTC.

This clone was counted once. In DNA, the CDR3 is TGCGCCAGCAGCCAAACCCCGGGACTAGCGGGAGGAGGTGCGTACCAAGAGACCCAGTACTTC. Protein product: CASSQTPGLAGGGAYQETQYF. V and J are TRBV4-1 and TRBJ2-5; the match to TRBD2 covers 15 bases. Losses at the gene ends were 2 bases for V and 0 bases for J; bases not matched to a gene: 13. From germline, CDR1 is MGHRA and CDR2 YSYEKL. The length of the CDR3 is 21 residues.

This clone has just a few counts. The chain recombines TRBV19 with TRBJ1-1; TRBD1 might be the D (5 bases). Deletions cut 6 bases from V and 7 bases from J, with 18 bases between. The CDR3 consists of 14 residues. Germline V gene sequence: CDR1 LNHDA, CDR2 SQIVND (reference sequence). As DNA, the CDR3 is TGTGCCAGTAGGAAGACAGTTAAAGTTTTTGAAGCTTTCTTT. Protein: CASRKTVKVFEAFF.

The chain combines TRBV7-3 with TRBJ2-5; 11 nucleotides match TRBD2. The germline V gene encodes CDR1 SGHTA and CDR2 FQGTGA. Germline trimming cut 4 bases from V and 4 bases from J; bases unmatched to any gene: 14. This CDR3 region has 18 residues. CDR3 loop: CASSSRGRLAGGGETQYF. For the CDR3, the DNA is TGTGCCAGCAGCTCTAGAGGGAGGCTAGCGGGGGGTGGAGAGACCCAGTACTTC.

The chain uses TRBV5-1 and TRBJ1-3, with D unclear. The CDR3 runs to 17 residues. Trimming pared 0 bases from V and 2 bases from J, leaving 15 bases between. Germline V gene data show CDR1 as SGHRS and CDR2 as YFSETQ. CDR3 nucleotides: TGCGCCAGCAGCTTGGCCGGGGAGACGCACGCTGGAAACACCATATATTTT. Its translation: CASSLAGETHAGNTIYF.

The chain joins TRBV18 to TRBJ1-5; 8 nucleotides match TRBD1. This CDR3 is 14 amino acids long. Trimming removed 6 bases from V and 6 bases from J; junction bases left unmatched: 7. Germline V gene sequence: CDR1 KGHSH, CDR2 LQKENI. The CDR3 nucleotides read TGTGCCAGCTCCCTGACAGGGGAAGGTCAGCCCCAGCATTTT. This sequence encodes CASSLTGEGQPQHF. The whole variable domain, remainder taken from reference TRBV18 and TRBJ1-5, is NAGVMQNPRHLVRRRGQEARLRCSPMKGHSHVYWYRQLPEEGLKFMVYLQKENIIDESGMPKERFSAEFPKEGPSILRIQQVVRGDSAAYFCASSLTGEGQPQHFGDGTRLSIL.

V and J are TRBV30 and TRBJ1-6; TRBD1 agrees at 7 bases. Germline values: CDR1 GTSNPN, CDR2 SVGIG (reference sequence). CDR3 length: 13 residues. The J segment lost 11 bases and the V segment lost 7 bases, leaving 11 bases of the junction unmatched. The CDR3 DNA sequence: TGTGCCTCTGCGACAGGGAAAGGTGCACCCCTCCACTTT. This sequence encodes CASATGKGAPLHF. Complete variable domain (other parts from reference TRBV30 and TRBJ1-6): SQTIHQWPATLVQPVGSPLSLECTVEGTSNPNLYWYRQAAGRGLQLLFYSVGIGQISSEVPQNLSASRPQDRQFILSSKKLLLSDSGFYLCASATGKGAPLHFGNGTRLTVT.

The chain employs TRBV7-2 and TRBJ2-1; TRBD2 matches at 9 bases. CDR3 length: 16 residues. Germline CDR1 is SGHTA and CDR2 is FQGNSA. V lost 4 bases to trimming and J lost 0 bases; unmatched junction nucleotides: 4. The CDR3 loop reads CASSSTSGSSYNEQFF. Written as DNA, the CDR3 is TGTGCCAGCAGCTCGACTAGCGGAAGCTCCTACAATGAGCAGTTCTTC.

The chain combines TRBV18 with TRBJ2-5; D perhaps matches TRBD1 (6 bases). V lost 1 base to trimming and J lost 3 bases, with 9 bases between them. The CDR3 runs 14 residues. The germline CDR1 and CDR2 sequences are KGHSH and LQKENI. This CDR3 reads CASSPQSGEETQYF. CDR3 DNA: TGTGCCAGCTCACCACAATCAGGGGAAGAGACCCAGTACTTC.

The chain links TRBV2 to TRBJ1-1, with D tentatively TRBD1 (6 bases). Germline CDR1 reads SNHLY; CDR2 reads FYNNEI. The CDR3 loop spans 14 amino acids. The ends were cut back, 7 bases at V and 3 bases at J, with 15 bases in the middle. The DNA of the CDR3 is TGTGCCAGCACCCTTGGGGGGGCGGACACTGAAGCTTTCTTT. Residues: CASTLGGADTEAFF.